This T cell receptor beta chain was obtained from a study of shared clonotypes between healthy human individuals. This clone was counted a few times. Its specificity is not known. The method was immunoSEQ multiplex PCR; TCRdb's version includes in-frame clones alone and lacks a portion of them. The sample contains roughly 200,000 clones, 60% to 75% of which appear only once. Trimming removed 2 bases at V and 2 bases at J, with 4 bases between. CDR3 length: 12 residues. Germline-derived CDR1 and CDR2 are KGHSH and LQKENI. General observations from the study: The study found about 5% of naive CD4 clonotypes shared across a handful of donors. Clonotypes shared by all four donors outscored non-shared clonotypes in generation probability.

This receptor was identified in a man aged 25-45 years in good health. What was sequenced was memory CD4+ T cells sorted from blood. Subset: CD45RA-negative fraction. The chain carries TRBV18 and TRBJ2-7; D is unclear. The CDR3 region is CASSPDTYEQYF. The CDR3 DNA follows: TGTGCCAGCTCACCAGACACCTACGAGCAGTACTTC.